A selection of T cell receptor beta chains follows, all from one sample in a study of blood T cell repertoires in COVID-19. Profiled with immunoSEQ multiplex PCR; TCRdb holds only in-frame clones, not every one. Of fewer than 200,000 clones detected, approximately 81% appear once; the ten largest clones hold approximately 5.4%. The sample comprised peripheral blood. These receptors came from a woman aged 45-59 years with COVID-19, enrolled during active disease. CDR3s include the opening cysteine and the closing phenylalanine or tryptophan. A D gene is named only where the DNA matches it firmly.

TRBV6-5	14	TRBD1	CASSQGQGPETQYF
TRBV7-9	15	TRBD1	CASSPDRASGNTIYF
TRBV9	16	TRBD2	CASSVFSSGNTDTQYF
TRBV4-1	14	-	CASSQWDFDTEAFF
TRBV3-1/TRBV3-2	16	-	CASSQEGPGLLYEQYF
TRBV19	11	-	CASSITGSAFF
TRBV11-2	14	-	CASSLDLSSSPLHF
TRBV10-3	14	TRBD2	CAIRSGGGYNEQFF
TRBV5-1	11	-	CASSRGYEQYF
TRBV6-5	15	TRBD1	CASSYLDRVGDGYTF
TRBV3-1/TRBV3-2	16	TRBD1	CASSQQGQGYNSPLHF
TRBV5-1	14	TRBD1	CASSSGTGYYGYTF
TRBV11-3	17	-	CASSLDLTGGLTGEQYF
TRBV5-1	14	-	CASGTNVGATEAFF
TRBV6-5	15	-	CASSYGPRPSYGYTF
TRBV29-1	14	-	CSVVGRLTYNEQFF
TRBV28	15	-	CASSLAGGTRETQYF
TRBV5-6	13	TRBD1	CASSWGQGKFGVF
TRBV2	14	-	CASSDESSGNTIYF
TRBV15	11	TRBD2	CATAGEGEQYF
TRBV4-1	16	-	CASSQVFRESQDEQYF
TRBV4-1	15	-	CASSQLYEALNIQYF
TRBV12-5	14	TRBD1	CASGRQGRGTEAFF